Listed below are T cell receptor beta chains from one sample, sequenced in a study of a mutant IDH1 vaccine in newly diagnosed glioma. Antigen specificity for these receptors is unknown. Some clones are missing from TCRdb's copy, which holds only in-frame ones; the method was immunoSEQ multiplex PCR. This sample yields about 31,000 clones, of which roughly 78% are seen a single time; about 10% belongs to the top ten. The starting material was PBMCs, obtained from a glioma patient whose treatment included an IDH1 peptide vaccine. These receptors originate from a woman aged 40 to 49 with glioma. CDR3s include the opening cysteine and the closing phenylalanine or tryptophan. The D gene is left open where the match is weak. A row's size may be missing; if present it is once, few, many or a size class.

NA TRBJ2-7 NA TRBV7-2 TGTGCCAGCAATAGGGGGGGGAGCTCCTACGAGCAGTACTTC CASNRGGSSYEQYF
NA TRBJ1-2 NA TRBV9 TGTGCCAGCAGCCGACAAGAGAGGGCGGGTGGCTACACCTTC CASSRQERAGGYTF
NA TRBJ1-5 few TRBV9 TGTGCCAGCAGCGTAGGGCGTCAGCCCCAGCATTTT CASSVGRQPQHF
TRBD1 TRBJ2-5 NA TRBV29-1 TGCAGCACGGGGACAGGGCAGACCCAGTACTTC CSTGTGQTQYF
TRBD1 TRBJ1-3 few TRBV5-1 TGCGCCAGCAGCGGAACAGGGGGGATGGCTGGAAACACCATATATTTT CASSGTGGMAGNTIYF
TRBD1 TRBJ1-1 few TRBV29-1 TGCAGCGTGTCAGGGGGCGGTGAAGCTTTCTTT CSVSGGGEAFF
TRBD1 TRBJ1-2 NA TRBV13 TGTGCCAGCAGCCACACAGGGGATGCCGCTGGGTATGGCTACACCTTC CASSHTGDAAGYGYTF
NA TRBJ2-3 NA TRBV9 TGTGCCAGCAGCGTAGAACACTTGACAGATACGCAGTATTTT CASSVEHLTDTQYF
NA TRBJ2-7 NA TRBV27 TGTGCCAGCAGTTTATCCCCGGCAGGGGGGCACTACGAGCAGTACTTC CASSLSPAGGHYEQYF
NA TRBJ2-1 NA TRBV7-8 TGTGCCAGCAGCTCGGAGAGGGGTAATGAGCAGTTCTTC CASSSERGNEQFF